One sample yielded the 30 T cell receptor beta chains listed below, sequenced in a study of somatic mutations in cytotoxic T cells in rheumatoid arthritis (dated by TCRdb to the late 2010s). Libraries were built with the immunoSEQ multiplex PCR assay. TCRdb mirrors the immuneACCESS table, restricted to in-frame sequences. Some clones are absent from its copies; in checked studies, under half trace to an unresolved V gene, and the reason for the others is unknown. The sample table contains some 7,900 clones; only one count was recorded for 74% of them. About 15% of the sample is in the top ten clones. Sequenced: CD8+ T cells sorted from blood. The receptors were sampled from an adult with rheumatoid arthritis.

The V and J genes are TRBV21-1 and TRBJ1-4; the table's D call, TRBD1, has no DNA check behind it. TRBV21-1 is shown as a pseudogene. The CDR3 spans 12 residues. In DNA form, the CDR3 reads TGTGCCAGCAGCATCGTAGTAAGGGGGCTAGTTTTT. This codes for CASSIVVRGLVF.

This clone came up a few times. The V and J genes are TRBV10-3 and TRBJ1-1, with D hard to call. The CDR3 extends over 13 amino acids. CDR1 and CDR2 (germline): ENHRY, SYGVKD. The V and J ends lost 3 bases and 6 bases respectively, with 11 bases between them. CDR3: CAISDLGPPEAFF. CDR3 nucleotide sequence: TGTGCCATCAGTGATCTTGGACCGCCTGAAGCTTTCTTT.

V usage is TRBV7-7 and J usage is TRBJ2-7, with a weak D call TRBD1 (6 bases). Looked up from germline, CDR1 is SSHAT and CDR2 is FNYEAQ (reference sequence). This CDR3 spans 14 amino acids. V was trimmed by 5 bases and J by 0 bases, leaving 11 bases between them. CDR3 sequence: CASSPDSSSYEQYF. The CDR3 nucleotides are TGTGCCAGCAGCCCGGACAGTAGCTCCTACGAGCAGTACTTC. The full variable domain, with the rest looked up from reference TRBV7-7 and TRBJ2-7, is GAGVSQSPRYKVTKRGQDVTLRCDPISSHATLYWYQQALGQGPEFLTYFNYEAQPDKSGLPSDRFSAERPEGSISTLTIQRTEQRDSAMYRCASSPDSSSYEQYFGPGTRLTVT.

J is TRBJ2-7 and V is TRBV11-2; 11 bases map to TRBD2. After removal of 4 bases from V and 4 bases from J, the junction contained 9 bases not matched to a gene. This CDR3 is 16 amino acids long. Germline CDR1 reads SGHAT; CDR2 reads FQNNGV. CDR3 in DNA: TGTGCCAGCAGCTCACTAGCGGGGGCCGGGATATACGAGCAGTACTTC. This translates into CASSSLAGAGIYEQYF.

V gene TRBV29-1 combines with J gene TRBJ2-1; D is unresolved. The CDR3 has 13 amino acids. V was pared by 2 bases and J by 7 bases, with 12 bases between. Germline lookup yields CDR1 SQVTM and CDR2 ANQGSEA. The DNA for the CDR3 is TGCAGCGTTGAATGGGTTATGGGGAATGAGCAGTTCTTC. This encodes CSVEWVMGNEQFF.

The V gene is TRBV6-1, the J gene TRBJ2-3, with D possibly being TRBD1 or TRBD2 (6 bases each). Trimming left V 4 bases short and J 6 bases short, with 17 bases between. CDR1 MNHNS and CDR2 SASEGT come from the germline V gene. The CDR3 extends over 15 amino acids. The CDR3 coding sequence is TGTGCCAGCAGTGCGCAAGCCGGGGGCGGGGATACGCAGTATTTT. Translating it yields CASSAQAGGGDTQYF.

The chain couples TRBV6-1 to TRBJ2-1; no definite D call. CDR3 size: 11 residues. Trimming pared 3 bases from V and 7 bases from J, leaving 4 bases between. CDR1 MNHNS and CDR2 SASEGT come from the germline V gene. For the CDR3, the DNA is TGTGCCAGCAGTGAGGGGAATGAGCAGTTCTTC. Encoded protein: CASSEGNEQFF.

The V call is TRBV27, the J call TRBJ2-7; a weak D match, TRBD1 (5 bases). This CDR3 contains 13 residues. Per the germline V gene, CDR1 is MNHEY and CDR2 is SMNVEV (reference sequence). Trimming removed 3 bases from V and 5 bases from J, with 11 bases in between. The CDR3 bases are TGTGCCAGCAGTTTCAAGGGGCCCCACGAGCAGTACTTC. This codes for CASSFKGPHEQYF.

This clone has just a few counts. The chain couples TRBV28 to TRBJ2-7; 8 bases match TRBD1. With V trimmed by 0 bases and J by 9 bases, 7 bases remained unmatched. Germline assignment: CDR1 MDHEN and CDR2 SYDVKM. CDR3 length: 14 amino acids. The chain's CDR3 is CASSLWTGAHGQYF. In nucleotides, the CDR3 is TGTGCCAGCAGTTTATGGACAGGGGCCCACGGGCAGTACTTC.

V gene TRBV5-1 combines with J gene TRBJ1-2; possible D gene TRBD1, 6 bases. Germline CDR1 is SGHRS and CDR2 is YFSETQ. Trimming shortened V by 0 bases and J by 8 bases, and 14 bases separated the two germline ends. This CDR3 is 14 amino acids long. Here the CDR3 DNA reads TGCGCCAGCAGCTTGGCCCGGGGGCGCGGGGGCTACACCTTC. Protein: CASSLARGRGGYTF.

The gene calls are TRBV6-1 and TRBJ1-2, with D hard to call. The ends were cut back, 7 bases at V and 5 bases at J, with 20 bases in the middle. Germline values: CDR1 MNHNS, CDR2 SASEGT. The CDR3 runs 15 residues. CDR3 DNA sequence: TGTGCCAGCATCGCGTTCCTTCGGGGATTATATGGCTACACCTTC. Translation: CASIAFLRGLYGYTF.

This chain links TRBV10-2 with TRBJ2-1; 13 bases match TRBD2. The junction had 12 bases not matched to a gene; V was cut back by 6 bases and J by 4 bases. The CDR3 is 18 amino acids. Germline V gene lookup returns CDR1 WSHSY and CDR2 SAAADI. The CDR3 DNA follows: TGCGCCAGCAGGGGAGGGACTAGCGGGGTCGGCGGTTACAATGAGCAGTTCTTC. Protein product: CASRGGTSGVGGYNEQFF.

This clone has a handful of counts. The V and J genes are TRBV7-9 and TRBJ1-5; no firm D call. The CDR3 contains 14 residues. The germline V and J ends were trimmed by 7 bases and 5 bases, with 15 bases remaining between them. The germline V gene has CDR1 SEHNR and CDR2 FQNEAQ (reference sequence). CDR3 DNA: TGTGCCAGCACAGATGGCAGCCTTTATCAGCCCCAGCATTTT. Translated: CASTDGSLYQPQHF.

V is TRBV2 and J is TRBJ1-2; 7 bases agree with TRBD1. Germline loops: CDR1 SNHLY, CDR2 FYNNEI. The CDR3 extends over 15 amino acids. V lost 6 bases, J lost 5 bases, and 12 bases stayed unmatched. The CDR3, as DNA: TGTGCCAGCAGAGAGTCAGGGGGTGGAGGGTATGGCTACACCTTC. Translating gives CASRESGGGGYGYTF.

In DNA, the CDR3 is TGTGCCAGCAGTTTGTGGGGGTTCACTGAAGAAGCTTTCTTT. Amino acid sequence: CASSLWGFTEEAFF. The chain joins TRBV28 to TRBJ1-1, with D perhaps matching TRBD1 (5 bases). CDR1 is MDHEN, CDR2 SYDVKM, per germline. The V end lost 3 bases, the J end lost 8 bases, and 16 bases lay between the germline ends. The CDR3 spans 14 residues. The full variable domain, rest sourced from reference TRBV28 and TRBJ1-1, is DVKVTQSSRYLVKRTGEKVFLECVQDMDHENMFWYRQDPGLGLRLIYFSYDVKMKEKGDIPEGYSVSREKKERFSLILESASTNQTSMYLCASSLWGFTEEAFFGQGTRLTVV.

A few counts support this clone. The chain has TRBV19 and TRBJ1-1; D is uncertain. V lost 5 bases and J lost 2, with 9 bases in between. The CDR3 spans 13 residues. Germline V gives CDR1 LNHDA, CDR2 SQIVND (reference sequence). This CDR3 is CASSHGVNTEAFF. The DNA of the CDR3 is TGTGCCAGTAGTCACGGGGTAAACACTGAAGCTTTCTTT. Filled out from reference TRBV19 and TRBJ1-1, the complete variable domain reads DGGITQSPKYLFRKEGQNVTLSCEQNLNHDAMYWYRQDPGQGLRLIYYSQIVNDFQKGDIAEGYSVSREKKESFPLTVTSAQKNPTAFYLCASSHGVNTEAFFGQGTRLTVV.

The CDR3, as DNA: TGCGCCAGCAGCTTCGGAGGGGGCGAAGCTTTCTTT. It codes for CASSFGGGEAFF. The chain has TRBV5-1 and TRBJ1-1; 7 positions match TRBD1. This CDR3 spans 12 amino acids. V lost 2 bases and J lost 8; bases outside the gene matches: 3. Germline V lookup: CDR1 SGHRS, CDR2 YFSETQ.

The CDR3 coding sequence is TGTGCCAGCAGGAGTGGACTAGCGGGGGCCTACAATGAGCAGTTCTTC. This encodes CASRSGLAGAYNEQFF. The chain employs TRBV5-8 and TRBJ2-1; TRBD2 aligns across 13 bases. V lost 5 bases and J lost 2; bases outside the gene matches: 4. In germline, CDR1 is SGHTS, CDR2 YDEGEE. The CDR3 has 16 amino acids.

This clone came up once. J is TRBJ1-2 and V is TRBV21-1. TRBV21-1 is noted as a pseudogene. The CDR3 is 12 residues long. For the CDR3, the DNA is TGTGCCAGCCCGGCTCTTTATTATGGCTACACCTTC. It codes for CASPALYYGYTF.

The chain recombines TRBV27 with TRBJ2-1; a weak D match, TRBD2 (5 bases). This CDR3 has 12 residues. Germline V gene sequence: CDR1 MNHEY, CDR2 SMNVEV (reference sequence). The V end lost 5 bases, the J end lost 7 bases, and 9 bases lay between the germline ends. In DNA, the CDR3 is TGTGCCAGCAGTACGACGGGAAATGAGCAGTTCTTC. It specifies CASSTTGNEQFF.

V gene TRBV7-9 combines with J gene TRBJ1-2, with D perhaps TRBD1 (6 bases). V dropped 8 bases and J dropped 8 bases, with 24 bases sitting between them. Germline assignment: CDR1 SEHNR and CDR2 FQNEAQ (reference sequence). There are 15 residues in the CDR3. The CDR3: CASSVSAGANLGYTF. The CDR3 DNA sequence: TGTGCCAGCTCAGTCTCGGCAGGGGCGAACCTCGGCTACACCTTC.

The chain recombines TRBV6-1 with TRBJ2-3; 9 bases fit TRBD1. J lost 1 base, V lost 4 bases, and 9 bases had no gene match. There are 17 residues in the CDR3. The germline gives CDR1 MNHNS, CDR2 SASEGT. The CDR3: CASSAPGQGWGTDTQYF. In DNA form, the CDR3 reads TGTGCCAGCAGTGCGCCGGGACAGGGTTGGGGCACAGATACGCAGTATTTT.

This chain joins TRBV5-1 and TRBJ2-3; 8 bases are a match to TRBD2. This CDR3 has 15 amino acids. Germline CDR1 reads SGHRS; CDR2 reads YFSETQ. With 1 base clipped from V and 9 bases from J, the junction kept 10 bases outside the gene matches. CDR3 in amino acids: CASSLFSSGRATQYF. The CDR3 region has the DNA TGCGCCAGCAGCTTGTTTTCCAGCGGGAGAGCAACGCAGTATTTT.

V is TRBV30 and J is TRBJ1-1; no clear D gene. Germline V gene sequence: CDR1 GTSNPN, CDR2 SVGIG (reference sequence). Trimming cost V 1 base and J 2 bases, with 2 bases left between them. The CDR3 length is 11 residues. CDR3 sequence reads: CAWSDNTEAFF. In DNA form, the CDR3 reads TGTGCCTGGAGTGACAACACTGAAGCTTTCTTT.

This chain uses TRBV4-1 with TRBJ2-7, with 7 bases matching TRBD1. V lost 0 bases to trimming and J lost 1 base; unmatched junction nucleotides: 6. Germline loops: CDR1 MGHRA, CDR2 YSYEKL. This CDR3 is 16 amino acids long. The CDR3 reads CASSQDRTGISYEQYF. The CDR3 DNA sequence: TGCGCCAGCAGCCAAGACAGGACAGGTATATCCTACGAGCAGTACTTC.

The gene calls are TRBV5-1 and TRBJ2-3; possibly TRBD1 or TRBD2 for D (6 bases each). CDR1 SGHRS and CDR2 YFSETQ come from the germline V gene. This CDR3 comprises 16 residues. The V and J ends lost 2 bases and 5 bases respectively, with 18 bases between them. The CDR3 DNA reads TGCGCCAGCAGCTTTTCCGGGGGCTTAGGGAGAGATACGCAGTATTTT. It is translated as CASSFSGGLGRDTQYF.

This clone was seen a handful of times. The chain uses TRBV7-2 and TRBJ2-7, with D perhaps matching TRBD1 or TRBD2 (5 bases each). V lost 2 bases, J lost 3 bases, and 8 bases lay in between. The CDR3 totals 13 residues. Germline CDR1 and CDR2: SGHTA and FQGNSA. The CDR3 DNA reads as TGTGCCAGCAGCTTAATTGGGGGCTACGAGCAGTACTTC. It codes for CASSLIGGYEQYF.

CDR3 region: CASSLEGFYGYTF. Written as DNA, the CDR3 is TGTGCCAGCAGCTTGGAGGGTTTCTATGGCTACACCTTC. The V gene is TRBV13, the J gene TRBJ1-2; D ambiguous. The CDR3 spans 13 residues. In germline, CDR1 is PRHDT, CDR2 FYEKMQ (reference sequence). With 3 bases removed from V and 4 bases from J, the gap between germline ends came to 9 bases. The full variable domain, rest sourced from reference TRBV13 and TRBJ1-2, is AAGVIQSPRHLIKEKRETATLKCYPIPRHDTVYWYQQGPGQDPQFLISFYEKMQSDKGSIPDRFSAQQFSDYHSELNMSSLELGDSALYFCASSLEGFYGYTFGSGTRLTVV.

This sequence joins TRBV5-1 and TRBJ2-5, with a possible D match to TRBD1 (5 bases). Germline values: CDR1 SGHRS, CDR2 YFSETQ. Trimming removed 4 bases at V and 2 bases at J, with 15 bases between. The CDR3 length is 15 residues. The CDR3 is CASSPARGLQETQYF. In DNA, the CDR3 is TGCGCCAGCAGCCCCGCTAGGGGATTACAAGAGACCCAGTACTTC.

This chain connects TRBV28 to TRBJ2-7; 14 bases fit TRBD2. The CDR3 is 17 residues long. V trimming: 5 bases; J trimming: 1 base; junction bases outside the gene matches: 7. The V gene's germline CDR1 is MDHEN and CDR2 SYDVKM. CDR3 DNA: TGTGCCAGCAGTCCGGGACTAGCGGGAGTTTTATCCTACGAGCAGTACTTC. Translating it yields CASSPGLAGVLSYEQYF.